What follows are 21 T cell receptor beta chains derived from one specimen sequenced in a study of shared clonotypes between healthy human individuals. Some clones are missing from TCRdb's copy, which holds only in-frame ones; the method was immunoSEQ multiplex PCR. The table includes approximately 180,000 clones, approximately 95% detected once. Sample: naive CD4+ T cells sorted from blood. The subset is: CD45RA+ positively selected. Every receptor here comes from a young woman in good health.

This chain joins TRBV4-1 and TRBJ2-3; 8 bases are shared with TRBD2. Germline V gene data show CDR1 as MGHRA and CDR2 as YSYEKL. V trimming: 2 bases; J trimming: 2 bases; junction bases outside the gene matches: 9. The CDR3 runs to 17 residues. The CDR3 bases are TGCGCCAGCAGCCAACTATCTGGCGGGAGGCCCACAGATACGCAGTATTTT. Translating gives CASSQLSGGRPTDTQYF.

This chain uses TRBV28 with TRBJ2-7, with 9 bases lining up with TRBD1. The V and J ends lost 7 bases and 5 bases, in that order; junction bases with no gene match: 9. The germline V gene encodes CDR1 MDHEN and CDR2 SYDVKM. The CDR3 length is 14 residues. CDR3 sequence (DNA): TGTGCCAGCATCTCTCCGGGACAGGGTAACGAGCAGTACTTC. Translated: CASISPGQGNEQYF.

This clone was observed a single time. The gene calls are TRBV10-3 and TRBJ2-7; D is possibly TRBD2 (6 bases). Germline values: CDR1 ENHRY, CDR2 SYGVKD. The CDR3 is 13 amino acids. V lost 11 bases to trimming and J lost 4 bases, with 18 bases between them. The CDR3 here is CAVGAEGLYEQYF. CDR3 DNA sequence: TGTGCCGTGGGAGCCGAGGGACTTTACGAGCAGTACTTC.

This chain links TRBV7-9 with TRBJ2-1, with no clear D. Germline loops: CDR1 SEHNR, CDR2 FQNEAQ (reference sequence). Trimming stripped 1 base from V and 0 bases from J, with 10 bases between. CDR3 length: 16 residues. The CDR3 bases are TGTGCCAGCAGCTTAGTGGGCTACAGCTCCTACAATGAGCAGTTCTTC. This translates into CASSLVGYSSYNEQFF.

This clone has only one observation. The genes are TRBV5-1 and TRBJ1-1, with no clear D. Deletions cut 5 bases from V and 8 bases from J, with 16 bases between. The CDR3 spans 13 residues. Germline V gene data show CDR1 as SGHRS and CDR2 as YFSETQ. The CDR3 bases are TGCGCCAGCAGAAATGGGTTCGGTGAAGAAGCTTTCTTT. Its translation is CASRNGFGEEAFF.

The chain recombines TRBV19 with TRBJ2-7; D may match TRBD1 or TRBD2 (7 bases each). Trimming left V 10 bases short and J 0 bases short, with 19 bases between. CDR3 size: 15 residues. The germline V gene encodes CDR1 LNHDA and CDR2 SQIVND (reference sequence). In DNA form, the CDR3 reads TGTGCCACCCAACACAGGGGAGGGGGCTCCTACGAGCAGTACTTC. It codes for CATQHRGGGSYEQYF. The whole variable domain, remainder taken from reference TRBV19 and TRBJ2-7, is DGGITQSPKYLFRKEGQNVTLSCEQNLNHDAMYWYRQDPGQGLRLIYYSQIVNDFQKGDIAEGYSVSREKKESFPLTVTSAQKNPTAFYLCATQHRGGGSYEQYFGPGTRLTVT.

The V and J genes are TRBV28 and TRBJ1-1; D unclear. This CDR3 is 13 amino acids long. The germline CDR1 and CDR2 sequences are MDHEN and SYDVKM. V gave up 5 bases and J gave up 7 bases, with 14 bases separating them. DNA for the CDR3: TGTGCCAGCAGTCCCCCGTCGACCCTTGAAGCTTTCTTT. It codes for CASSPPSTLEAFF.

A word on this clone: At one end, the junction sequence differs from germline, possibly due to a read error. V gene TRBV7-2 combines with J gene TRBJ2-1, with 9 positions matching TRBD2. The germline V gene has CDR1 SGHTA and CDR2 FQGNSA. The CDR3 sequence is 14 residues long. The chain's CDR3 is CASSLAVLAGAQLF. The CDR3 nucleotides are TGTGCCAGCAGCTTAGCGGTATTAGCGGGAGCACAGCTCTTC.

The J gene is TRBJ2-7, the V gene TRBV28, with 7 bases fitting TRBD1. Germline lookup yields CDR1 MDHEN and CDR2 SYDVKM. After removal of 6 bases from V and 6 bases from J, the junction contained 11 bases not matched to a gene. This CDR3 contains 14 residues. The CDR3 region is CASRTLDRLGEQYF. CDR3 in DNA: TGTGCCAGCAGGACATTGGACAGGTTAGGCGAGCAGTACTTC.

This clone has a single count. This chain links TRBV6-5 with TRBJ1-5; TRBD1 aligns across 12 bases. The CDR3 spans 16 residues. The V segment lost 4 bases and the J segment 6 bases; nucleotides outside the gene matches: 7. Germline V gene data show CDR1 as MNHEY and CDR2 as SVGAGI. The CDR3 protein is CASSSGTGGVGQPQHF. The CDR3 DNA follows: TGTGCCAGCAGTTCCGGGACAGGGGGCGTCGGTCAGCCCCAGCATTTT.

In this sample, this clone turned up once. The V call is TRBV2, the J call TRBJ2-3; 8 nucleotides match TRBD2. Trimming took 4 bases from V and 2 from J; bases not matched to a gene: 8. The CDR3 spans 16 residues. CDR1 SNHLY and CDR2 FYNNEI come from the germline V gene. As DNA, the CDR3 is TGTGCCAGCAGTGGACGACTAGCGTCCCTCACAGATACGCAGTATTTT. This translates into CASSGRLASLTDTQYF.

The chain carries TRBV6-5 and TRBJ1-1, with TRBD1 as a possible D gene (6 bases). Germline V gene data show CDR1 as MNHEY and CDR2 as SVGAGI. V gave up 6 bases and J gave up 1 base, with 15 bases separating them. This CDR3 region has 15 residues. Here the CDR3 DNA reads TGTGCCAGCAGAGACTGGGGGCGGAAGAACACTGAAGCTTTCTTT. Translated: CASRDWGRKNTEAFF.

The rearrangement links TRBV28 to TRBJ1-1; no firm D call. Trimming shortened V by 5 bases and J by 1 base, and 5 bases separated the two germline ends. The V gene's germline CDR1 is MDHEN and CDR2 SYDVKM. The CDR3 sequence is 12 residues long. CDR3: CASSASNTEAFF. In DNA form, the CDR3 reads TGTGCCAGCAGTGCTTCGAACACTGAAGCTTTCTTT.

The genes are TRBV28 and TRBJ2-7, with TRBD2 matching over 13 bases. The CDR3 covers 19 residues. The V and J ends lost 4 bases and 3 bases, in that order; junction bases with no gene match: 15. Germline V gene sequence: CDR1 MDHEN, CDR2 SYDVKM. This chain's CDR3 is CASSSLGSGLAGRFYEQYF. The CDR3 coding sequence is TGTGCCAGCAGTTCCCTGGGCTCGGGACTAGCGGGAAGGTTCTACGAGCAGTACTTC.

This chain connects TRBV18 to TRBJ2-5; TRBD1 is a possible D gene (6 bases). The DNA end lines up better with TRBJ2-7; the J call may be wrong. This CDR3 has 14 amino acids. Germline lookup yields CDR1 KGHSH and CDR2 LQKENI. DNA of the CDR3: TGTGCCAGCTCACCCTTGGGGGCGCCCTACGAGCAGTACTTC. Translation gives CASSPLGAPYEQYF.

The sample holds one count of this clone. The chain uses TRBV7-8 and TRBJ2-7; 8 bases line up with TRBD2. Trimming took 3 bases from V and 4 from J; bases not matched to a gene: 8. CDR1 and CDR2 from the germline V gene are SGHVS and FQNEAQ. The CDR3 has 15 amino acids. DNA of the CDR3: TGTGCCAGCAGCTTCGACCCAGCGGGAGCTTACGAGCAGTACTTC. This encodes CASSFDPAGAYEQYF.

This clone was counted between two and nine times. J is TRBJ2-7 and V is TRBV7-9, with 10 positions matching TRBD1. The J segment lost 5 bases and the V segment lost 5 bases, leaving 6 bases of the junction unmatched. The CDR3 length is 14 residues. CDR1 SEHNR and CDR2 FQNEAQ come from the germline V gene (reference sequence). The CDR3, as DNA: TGTGCCAGCAGCGAGACAGGGGGCTCGCACGAGCAGTACTTC. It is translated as CASSETGGSHEQYF. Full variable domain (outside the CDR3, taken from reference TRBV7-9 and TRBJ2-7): DTGVSQNPRHKITKRGQNVTFRCDPISEHNRLYWYRQTLGQGPEFLTYFQNEAQLEKSRLLSDRFSAERPKGSFSTLEIQRTEQGDSAMYLCASSETGGSHEQYFGPGTRLTVT.

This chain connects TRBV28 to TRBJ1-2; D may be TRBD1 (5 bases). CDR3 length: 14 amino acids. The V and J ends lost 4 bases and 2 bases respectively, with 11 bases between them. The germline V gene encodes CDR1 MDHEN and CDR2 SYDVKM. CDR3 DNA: TGTGCCAGCAGTTCAGCAGGGTCCAACTATGGCTACACCTTC. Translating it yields CASSSAGSNYGYTF.

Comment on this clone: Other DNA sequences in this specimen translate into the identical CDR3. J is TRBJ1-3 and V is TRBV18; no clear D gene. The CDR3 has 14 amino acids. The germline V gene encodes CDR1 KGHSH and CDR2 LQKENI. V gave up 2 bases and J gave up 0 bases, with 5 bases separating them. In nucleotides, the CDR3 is TGTGCCAGCTCACCAGCCAGCTCTGGAAACACCATATATTTT. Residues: CASSPASSGNTIYF. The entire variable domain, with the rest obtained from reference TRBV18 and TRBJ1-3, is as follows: NAGVMQNPRHLVRRRGQEARLRCSPMKGHSHVYWYRQLPEEGLKFMVYLQKENIIDESGMPKERFSAEFPKEGPSILRIQQVVRGDSAAYFCASSPASSGNTIYFGEGSWLTVV.

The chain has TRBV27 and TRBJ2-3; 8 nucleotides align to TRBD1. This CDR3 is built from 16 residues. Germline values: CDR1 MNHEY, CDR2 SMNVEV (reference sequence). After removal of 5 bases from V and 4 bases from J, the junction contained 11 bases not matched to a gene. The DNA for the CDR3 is TGTGCCAGCAGTCAGGGGGCTCTACTGGGTGCAGATACGCAGTATTTT. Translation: CASSQGALLGADTQYF.

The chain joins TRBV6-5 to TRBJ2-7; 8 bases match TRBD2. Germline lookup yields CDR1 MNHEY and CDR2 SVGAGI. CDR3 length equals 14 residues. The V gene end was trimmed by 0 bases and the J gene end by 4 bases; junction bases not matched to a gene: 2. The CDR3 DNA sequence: TGTGCCAGCAGTTACTCTATAGCGGGGTACGAGCAGTACTTC. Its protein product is CASSYSIAGYEQYF.